The 25 T cell receptor beta chains below come from one sample, sequenced in a study of Ad26.COV2.S vaccination and SARS-CoV-2 variants. Treatment indicated: 19 received Ad26.COV2.S at low or high dose, single or two shots; 5 received placebo; per-sample allocation not given. Sampling took place 63 days after the first vaccine or placebo injection. Clones were read by immunoSEQ multiplex PCR, and TCRdb kept only the in-frame ones, dropping some. The repertoire consists of 510,000 or so clones, with roughly 85% occurring once and the leading ten covering 13%. The material sequenced was peripheral blood, taken in a trial of Ad26.COV2.S vaccine versus placebo. The receptor source for this set is a person aged 18-60 years who received the Ad26.COV2.S COVID-19 vaccine or a placebo.

This clone has just one count. The rearrangement joins TRBV5-6 to TRBJ2-4; TRBD1 matches 7 bases. Unmatched junction bases numbered 10, after V lost 1 base and J lost 0 bases. The CDR3 has 18 amino acids. Germline V gene sequence: CDR1 SGHDT, CDR2 YYEEEE. Written as DNA, the CDR3 is TGTGCCAGCAGCTTGTCGGCAGGGGGACACCTAGCCAAAAACATTCAGTACTTC. As protein: CASSLSAGGHLAKNIQYF.

The chain links TRBV18 to TRBJ2-6, with D perhaps TRBD1 (6 bases). Germline V CDR1 and CDR2: KGHSH, LQKENI. This CDR3 has 19 residues. V shed 3 bases and J shed 0 bases, with 18 bases lying between them. CDR3: CASSPLSTGGPSGANVLTF. The CDR3 DNA is TGTGCCAGCTCACCCCTGTCGACAGGAGGACCCTCTGGGGCCAACGTCCTGACTTTC.

The gene calls are TRBV5-1 and TRBJ1-3, with D perhaps matching TRBD1 (5 bases). The V end lost 0 bases, the J end lost 0 bases, and 10 bases lay between the germline ends. This CDR3 is 16 amino acids long. Germline CDR1 and CDR2: SGHRS and YFSETQ. The CDR3 nucleotides read TGCGCCAGCAGCTTGGGAGGGACGGCCTCTGGAAACACCATATATTTT. Protein: CASSLGGTASGNTIYF.

This clone was counted a few times. The chain links TRBV6-1 to TRBJ2-1, with 9 bases lining up with TRBD2. V dropped 8 bases and J dropped 10; count of bases not matched to a gene: 6. The germline V gene encodes CDR1 MNHNS and CDR2 SASEGT. There are 12 residues in the CDR3. The CDR3 spells CASVGLADEQFF. CDR3 DNA: TGTGCCAGCGTGGGACTAGCCGACGAGCAGTTCTTC.

The chain has TRBV24-1 and TRBJ2-2; no definite D call. Trimming stripped 4 bases from V and 8 bases from J, with 16 bases between. The germline gives CDR1 KGHDR, CDR2 SFDVKD. The CDR3 is 15 amino acids. This chain's CDR3 is CATSDPRGPTGELFF. The CDR3 nucleotides are TGTGCCACCAGTGACCCGAGAGGTCCCACGGGGGAGCTGTTTTTT.

The chain employs TRBV28 and TRBJ2-4; D gene unclear. V was trimmed by 6 bases and J by 0 bases, leaving 12 bases between them. CDR3 length: 15 amino acids. Germline lookup yields CDR1 MDHEN and CDR2 SYDVKM. The CDR3 is CASSPASLAKNIQYF. The CDR3 coding sequence is TGTGCCAGCAGCCCAGCGAGCCTAGCCAAAAACATTCAGTACTTC.

J is TRBJ2-7 and V is TRBV7-2, with D unresolved. The V gene lost 2 bases and the J gene lost 0 bases, with 8 bases spanning the gap. The CDR3 extends over 14 amino acids. The germline CDR1 and CDR2 sequences are SGHTA and FQGNSA. The CDR3 protein is CASSLSVNSYEQYF. DNA for the CDR3: TGTGCCAGCAGCTTAAGTGTCAACTCCTACGAGCAGTACTTC.

V usage is TRBV28 and J usage is TRBJ1-1; 7 nucleotides agree with TRBD1. The CDR3 consists of 14 residues. CDR1 MDHEN and CDR2 SYDVKM come from the germline V gene. With V trimmed by 5 bases and J by 3 bases, 6 bases remained unmatched. The CDR3 region is CASSAVDRDTEAFF. The CDR3 coding sequence is TGTGCCAGCAGTGCCGTTGACAGGGACACTGAAGCTTTCTTT.

The chain links TRBV9 to TRBJ2-1; D unresolved. The germline gives CDR1 SGDLS, CDR2 YYNGEE. The CDR3 length is 14 residues. Trimming took 2 bases from V and 0 from J, leaving 6 bases between them. The chain's CDR3 is CASSVTSSYNEQFF. DNA of the CDR3: TGTGCCAGCAGCGTGACAAGCTCCTACAATGAGCAGTTCTTC.

This chain uses TRBV7-2 with TRBJ1-2; D not certain. Trimming stripped 5 bases from V and 4 bases from J, with 14 bases between. This CDR3 is 14 amino acids long. Looked up from germline, CDR1 is SGHTA and CDR2 is FQGNSA. CDR3 protein: CASSLRDSGYGYTF. CDR3 DNA sequence: TGTGCCAGCAGCCTCAGAGATTCCGGCTATGGCTACACCTTC. The whole variable domain, filled in from reference TRBV7-2 and TRBJ1-2, reads GAGVSQSPSNKVTEKGKDVELRCDPISGHTALYWYRQSLGQGLEFLIYFQGNSAPDKSGLPSDRFSAERTGGSVSTLTIQRTQQEDSAVYLCASSLRDSGYGYTFGSGTRLTVV.

The chain couples TRBV7-2 to TRBJ2-7; TRBD2 agrees at 10 bases. The CDR3 totals 14 residues. V gave up 3 bases and J gave up 5 bases; unmatched junction bases: 4. Germline V CDR1 and CDR2: SGHTA, FQGNSA. The CDR3 loop reads CASSFSGGTDEQYF. DNA for the CDR3: TGTGCCAGCAGCTTTAGCGGGGGGACGGACGAGCAGTACTTC.

This chain connects TRBV11-2 to TRBJ1-2; D unclear. This CDR3 is built from 12 residues. Germline V gene lookup returns CDR1 SGHAT and CDR2 FQNNGV. V gave up 0 bases and J gave up 6 bases, with 5 bases separating them. CDR3 DNA sequence: TGTGCCAGCAGCTTAGAGGGCGATGGCTACACCTTC. It codes for CASSLEGDGYTF.

The chain couples TRBV7-2 to TRBJ1-3; D is undetermined. This CDR3 spans 14 amino acids. Germline loops: CDR1 SGHTA, CDR2 FQGNSA. V was cut by 3 bases and J by 4 bases, with 10 bases left in between. The CDR3 is CASSLAGGGNTIYF. DNA of the CDR3: TGTGCCAGCAGCTTGGCGGGTGGGGGAAACACCATATATTTT.

The rearrangement uses TRBV29-1 and TRBJ1-1, with D unclear. The CDR3 extends over 14 amino acids. Germline lookup yields CDR1 SQVTM and CDR2 ANQGSEA. The V end was cut by 3 bases, the J end by 5 bases, with 16 bases between. The CDR3 here is CSVDVGQTGTEAFF. The CDR3 DNA sequence: TGCAGCGTTGACGTAGGGCAAACGGGGACTGAAGCTTTCTTT. The complete variable domain, with remaining parts taken from reference TRBV29-1 and TRBJ1-1, reads SAVISQKPSRDICQRGTSLTIQCQVDSQVTMMFWYRQQPGQSLTLIATANQGSEATYESGFVIDKFPISRPNLTFSTLTVSNMSPEDSSIYLCSVDVGQTGTEAFFGQGTRLTVV.

J is TRBJ1-3 and V is TRBV30; D remains unclear. Germline V gives CDR1 GTSNPN, CDR2 SVGIG (reference sequence). CDR3 length equals 14 residues. V was shortened by 0 bases and J by 0 bases, with 6 bases between the two germline ends. This chain's CDR3 is CAWSVENSGNTIYF. In nucleotides, the CDR3 is TGTGCCTGGAGTGTTGAGAACTCTGGAAACACCATATATTTT.

In this sample, this clone turned up once. The V call is TRBV27, the J call TRBJ2-1, with D hard to call. This CDR3 has 15 amino acids. From germline, CDR1 is MNHEY and CDR2 SMNVEV (reference sequence). Deletions cut 3 bases from V and 4 bases from J, with 13 bases between. CDR3 region: CASSFRPSQYNEQFF. DNA for the CDR3: TGTGCCAGCAGTTTCCGCCCTTCGCAATACAATGAGCAGTTCTTC.

The sample holds one count of this clone. V and J are TRBV24-1 and TRBJ2-1, with 8 bases fitting TRBD2. CDR1 and CDR2 from the germline V gene are KGHDR and SFDVKD. V shed 0 bases and J 2 bases; nucleotides not matched to a gene: 5. This CDR3 is built from 17 residues. CDR3 nucleotides: TGTGCCACCAGTGATTTGTCTGCTAGCGGGCCCTACAATGAGCAGTTCTTC. Protein sequence: CATSDLSASGPYNEQFF.

The chain employs TRBV7-9 and TRBJ2-7; D ambiguous. Germline V gene data show CDR1 as SEHNR and CDR2 as FQNEAQ (reference sequence). CDR3 length: 12 amino acids. V gave up 4 bases and J gave up 7 bases, with 11 bases separating them. The CDR3 here is CASSSRVTEQYF. CDR3 bases: TGTGCCAGCAGCTCCCGGGTTACAGAGCAGTACTTC.

The V and J genes are TRBV10-2 and TRBJ1-1; no definite D call. Trimming left V 7 bases short and J 0 bases short, with 12 bases between. This CDR3 is built from 14 residues. Germline CDR1 reads WSHSY; CDR2 reads SAAADI. The CDR3 protein is CASKGSQMNTEAFF. Here the CDR3 DNA reads TGCGCCAGCAAAGGGAGTCAAATGAACACTGAAGCTTTCTTT.

This CDR3 reads CASSQSSGSYNEQFF. The CDR3 DNA reads TGCGCCAGCAGTCAATCTAGCGGCTCCTACAATGAGCAGTTCTTC. The V gene is TRBV23-1, the J gene TRBJ2-1; D possibly corresponds to TRBD2 (6 bases). TRBV23-1 is flagged as an ORF with uncertain function. V dropped 0 bases and J dropped 0 bases, with 6 bases sitting between them. This CDR3 is 15 amino acids long.

This chain connects TRBV4-3 to TRBJ1-1; TRBD1 matches at 8 bases. CDR3 length: 14 amino acids. The ends lost 4 bases at V and 1 base at J; junction bases unmatched: 2. Germline loops: CDR1 LGHNA, CDR2 YSLEER. In DNA form, the CDR3 reads TGCGCCAGCAGCCTAGGGACAGGGAACACTGAAGCTTTCTTT. Encoded protein: CASSLGTGNTEAFF.

The chain has TRBV19 and TRBJ1-4; 8 nucleotides align to TRBD1. The CDR3 consists of 15 residues. V was pared by 8 bases and J by 5 bases, with 10 bases of the junction left unmatched. CDR1 and CDR2 from the germline V gene are LNHDA and SQIVND (reference sequence). CDR3 DNA sequence: TGTGCCAGTCGATCTGGACAGGGAGAGAATGAAAAACTGTTTTTT. This codes for CASRSGQGENEKLFF.

The V gene is TRBV7-2, the J gene TRBJ1-3; 7 bases are shared with TRBD1. The CDR3 totals 15 residues. V lost 1 base to trimming and J lost 2 bases; unmatched junction nucleotides: 2. Germline V CDR1 and CDR2: SGHTA, FQGNSA. CDR3 sequence: CASSLVTGTGNTIYF. CDR3 bases: TGTGCCAGCAGCTTAGTGACAGGGACTGGAAACACCATATATTTT.

This clone was detected once. This chain links TRBV7-8 with TRBJ2-7, with 8 bases lining up with TRBD2. V lost 1 base and J lost 2; bases outside the gene matches: 4. Per the germline V gene, CDR1 is SGHVS and CDR2 is FQNEAQ. The CDR3 length is 15 residues. This CDR3 reads CASSLGAGEPYEQYF. The CDR3 DNA reads TGTGCCAGCAGCTTAGGAGCGGGAGAACCCTACGAGCAGTACTTC.

The chain recombines TRBV10-1 with TRBJ2-7; TRBD2 aligns across 8 bases. This CDR3 has 13 amino acids. Germline trimming cut 10 bases from V and 0 bases from J; bases unmatched to any gene: 5. Germline V gene lookup returns CDR1 WNHNN and CDR2 SYGVQD (reference sequence). The DNA for the CDR3 is TGCGCCAACAACACTAGCGGCTCCTACGAGCAGTACTTC. Amino acids: CANNTSGSYEQYF.